The 8 T cell receptor beta chains below all came from one sample that was sequenced in a study of blood T cells in healthy people across ages. Primers used in a second PCR of about 6 to 11 cycles were a sample-barcoded 5' primer and a J-beta primer mix. TCRdb passed the 5' RACE reads through MiXCR, listing each CDR3 protein once. The sample lists 780,000 or so distinct CDR3 sequences; 20% to 30% were seen once. A further study also used this sample, focusing on T cells of mothers and their children.

The sample taken for sequencing was blood. All receptors come from a boy younger than 18 in good health.

The chain couples TRBV6-5 to TRBJ2-1, with 9 bases aligning to TRBD2. The ends lost 6 bases at V and 0 bases at J; junction bases unmatched: 3. The CDR3 length is 15 residues. The germline V gene has CDR1 MNHEY and CDR2 SVGAGI. CDR3 bases: TGTGCCAGCAGGCTAGCGGGGAGCTCCTACAATGAGCAGTTCTTC. This codes for CASRLAGSSYNEQFF.

The rearrangement uses TRBV5-1 and TRBJ1-1; D unresolved. Between the trimmed V and J ends, which lost 4 bases and 9 bases, there was a span of 13 bases. Germline CDR1 and CDR2: SGHRS and YFSETQ. The CDR3 totals 12 residues. CDR3 sequence: CASSADEGKAFF. The DNA of the CDR3 is TGCGCCAGCAGCGCGGACGAAGGAAAAGCTTTCTTT.

A remark on this clonotype: Since no conserved phenylalanine or tryptophan closes the CDR3, a read error is the likely cause. The chain links TRBV12-3 or TRBV12-4 to TRBJ2-7; 8 nucleotides agree with TRBD2. V was clipped by 5 bases and J by 1 base; unmatched bases: 13. This CDR3 contains 17 residues. CDR3 residues: CASSGPGAGGISYEQYL. The CDR3 DNA sequence: TGTGCCAGCAGTGGACCGGGGGCGGGAGGAATATCCTACGAGCAGTACTTA.

V is TRBV11-2 and J is TRBJ1-6, with D uncertain. Germline V gene data show CDR1 as SGHAT and CDR2 as FQNNGV. Trimming cost V 3 bases and J 9 bases, with 12 bases left between them. The CDR3 sequence is 14 residues long. The CDR3 loop reads CASSLNKPGSPLHF. DNA for the CDR3: TGTGCCAGCAGCTTGAATAAGCCGGGTTCACCCCTCCACTTT.

The chain is built from TRBV27 and TRBJ2-7; 11 bases match TRBD2. The CDR3 is made up of 15 amino acids. Losses at the gene ends were 7 bases for V and 4 bases for J; bases not matched to a gene: 9. CDR1 is MNHEY and CDR2 is SMNVEV in the germline V gene (reference sequence). CDR3 nucleotides: TGTGCCAGCAAACAAGAACTAGCGGGAGTGTACGAGCAGTACTTC. It codes for CASKQELAGVYEQYF.

This clonotype appeared a few times. At one of its ends the junction is not consistent with the germline gene, which may arise from a read error. The chain has TRBV7-8 and TRBJ2-1; D call uncertain. CDR1 and CDR2 (germline): SGHVS, FQNEAQ. CDR3 length equals 11 residues. This chain's CDR3 is CASSLNNERFF. CDR3 coding DNA: TGTGCCAGCAGCTTAAACAATGAGCGGTTCTTC.

The chain uses TRBV7-8 and TRBJ2-2; tentatively, D is TRBD2 (5 bases). With 1 base removed from V and 4 bases from J, the gap between germline ends came to 13 bases. In germline, CDR1 is SGHVS, CDR2 FQNEAQ. The CDR3 covers 16 residues. The DNA of the CDR3 is TGTGCCAGCAGCTTAGGATCGGGGTACAGCACCGGGGAGCTGTTTTTT. Encoded protein: CASSLGSGYSTGELFF.

The V and J genes are TRBV28 and TRBJ2-2; weak D call: TRBD2 (5 bases). Trimming took 7 bases from V and 3 from J, leaving 12 bases between them. CDR3 length: 14 residues. CDR1 and CDR2 from the germline V gene are MDHEN and SYDVKM. The CDR3 nucleotides read TGTGCCAGCAAGGAGGTCTTAGACACCGGGGAGCTGTTTTTT. Translation gives CASKEVLDTGELFF. The whole variable domain, filled in from reference TRBV28 and TRBJ2-2, reads DVKVTQSSRYLVKRTGEKVFLECVQDMDHENMFWYRQDPGLGLRLIYFSYDVKMKEKGDIPEGYSVSREKKERFSLILESASTNQTSMYLCASKEVLDTGELFFGEGSRLTVL.